This note documents a single T cell receptor (beta chain) sequence. Antigen unknown. PCR involved 60 Vbeta and 13 Jbeta primers. Data came from immunoSEQ multiplex PCR; TCRdb stores just in-frame clones and leaves some out. The sample's table shows roughly 120,000 clones. This sample was included in a study of cytomegalovirus exposure and HLA in healthy donors. Points from the study as a whole: A previous analysis found most TCR beta V segments productive roughly 87% or roughly 30% of the time.

J gave up 4 bases and V 4 bases, and 2 bases lay outside the gene matches. Germline V gives CDR1 SNHLY, CDR2 FYNNEI. The CDR3 covers 15 residues. The receptor comes from a man in his forties in good health and CMV-seronegative. Sequenced sample: PBMCs. The chain joins TRBV2 to TRBJ2-1; 12 bases match TRBD2. The CDR3 spells CASSAGLAGYNEQFF. CDR3 coding DNA: TGTGCCAGCAGTGCGGGACTAGCGGGTTACAATGAGCAGTTCTTC.